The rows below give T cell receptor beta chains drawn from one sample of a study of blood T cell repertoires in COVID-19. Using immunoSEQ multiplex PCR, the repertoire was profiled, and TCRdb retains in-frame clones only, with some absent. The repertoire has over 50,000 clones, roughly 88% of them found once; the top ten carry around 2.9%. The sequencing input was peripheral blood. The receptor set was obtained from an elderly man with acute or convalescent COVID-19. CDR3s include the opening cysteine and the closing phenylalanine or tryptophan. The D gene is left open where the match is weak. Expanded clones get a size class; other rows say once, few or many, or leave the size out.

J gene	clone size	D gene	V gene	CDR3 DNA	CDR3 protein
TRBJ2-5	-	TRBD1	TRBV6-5	TGTGCCAGCAGTCGGACAGGGTATCAAGAGACCCAGTACTTC	CASSRTGYQETQYF
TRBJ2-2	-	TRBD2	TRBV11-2	TGTGCCAGCAGGAAAACCCCAACCGGGGGGGGAGGCACCGGGGAGCTGTTTTTT	CASRKTPTGGGGTGELFF
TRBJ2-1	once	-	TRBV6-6	TGTGCCAGCAGTTCCGTCATTGGTCGGGAGCAGTTCTTC	CASSSVIGREQFF
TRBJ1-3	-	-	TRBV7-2	TGTGCCAGCAGCTTAGACCAGGGCTCTGGAAACACCATATATTTT	CASSLDQGSGNTIYF
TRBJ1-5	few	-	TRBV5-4	TGTGCCAGCAGCCGGGGGGGGACAACAGGTCAGCCCCAGCATTTT	CASSRGGTTGQPQHF
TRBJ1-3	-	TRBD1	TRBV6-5	TGTGCCAGTTACAGGGGCTCTGGAAACACCATATATTTT	CASYRGSGNTIYF
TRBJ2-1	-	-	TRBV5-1	TGCGCCAGCAGCCCACAACTCGGGGGAGCGGGCCCCAATGAGCAGTTCTTC	CASSPQLGGAGPNEQFF
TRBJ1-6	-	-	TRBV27	TGTGCCAGCAGCGAGCCGGGTTTTGGAAATTCACCCCTCCACTTT	CASSEPGFGNSPLHF
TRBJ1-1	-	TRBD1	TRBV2	TGTGCCACCCAGGGGGAAGTGGGCATAGAATTCGGCACTGAAGCTTTCTTT	CATQGEVGIEFGTEAFF
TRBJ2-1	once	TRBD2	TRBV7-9	TGTGCCAGCAGCAAAGCGGGACTAGCGGGGCTGGACAATGAGCAGTTCTTC	CASSKAGLAGLDNEQFF
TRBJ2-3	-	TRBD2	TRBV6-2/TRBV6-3	TGTGCCAGCAGTTACGAGACCGGGACTAGCGGTTCCCCGGGCACAGATACGCAGTATTTT	CASSYETGTSGSPGTDTQYF
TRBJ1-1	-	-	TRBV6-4	TGTGTCATCCCAGGTGGGCGGGTCACTGAAGCTTTCTTT	CVIPGGRVTEAFF
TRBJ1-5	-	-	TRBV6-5	TGTGCCAGCAGCTCCCCGGGGGGGAGCAATCAGCCCCAGCATTTT	CASSSPGGSNQPQHF
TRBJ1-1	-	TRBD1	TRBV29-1	TGCAGCGTTGTCCGACAGGGGGAGGCGGGTGAAGCTTTCTTT	CSVVRQGEAGEAFF
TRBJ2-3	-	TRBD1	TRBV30	TGTGCCTGGAAAGGGGACAGCCCTGGAGATACGCAGTATTTT	CAWKGDSPGDTQYF
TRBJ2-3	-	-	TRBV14	TGTGCCAGCAGCCCCGGCACAGATACGCAGTATTTT	CASSPGTDTQYF
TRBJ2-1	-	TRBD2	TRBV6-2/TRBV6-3	TGTGCCAGCAGTTACCCCGCTAGCGGGGTATTACCAGGGAATGAGCAGTTCTTC	CASSYPASGVLPGNEQFF
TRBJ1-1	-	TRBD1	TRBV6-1	TGTGCCAGCAGTCGTCCGGGACAGGGGGACGAAGCTTTCTTT	CASSRPGQGDEAFF
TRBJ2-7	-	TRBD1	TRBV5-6	TGTGCCAGCAGCTTAGGGGGCGCCGTGAAGTACTTC	CASSLGGAVKYF
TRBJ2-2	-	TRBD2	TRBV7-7	TGTGCTAGCAGCTTACGGGGGGGACCTAACACCGGGGAGCTGTTTTTT	CASSLRGGPNTGELFF
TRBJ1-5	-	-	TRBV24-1	TGTGCCACCAGTCCAGGCCACAATCAGCCCCAGCATTTT	CATSPGHNQPQHF
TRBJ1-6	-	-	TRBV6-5	TGTGCCAGCAGTTACTCGCAGGGGCGGTCACCCCTCCACTTT	CASSYSQGRSPLHF
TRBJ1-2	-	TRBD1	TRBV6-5	TGTGCCAGCAGTCCAAGGGGGCTGGGTAACTATGGCTACACCTTC	CASSPRGLGNYGYTF
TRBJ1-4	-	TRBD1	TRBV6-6	TGTGCCAGCAGCGGTCAGGGGGCGCGGACTAATGAAAAACTGTTTTTT	CASSGQGARTNEKLFF
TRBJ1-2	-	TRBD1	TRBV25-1	TGTGCCAGCAGTGCAGGGGGTAGCTATGGCTACACCTTC	CASSAGGSYGYTF
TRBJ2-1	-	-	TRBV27	TGTGCCAGCAGTTCGATAGTGGGCTATGAGCAGTTCTTC	CASSSIVGYEQFF
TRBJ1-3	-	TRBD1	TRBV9	TGTGCCAGCAGCGCCCGGGACAGGGGGCTGTCTGGAAACACCATATATTTT	CASSARDRGLSGNTIYF
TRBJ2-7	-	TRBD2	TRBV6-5	TGTGCCAGCAGTTACCGGGAGGCCTACGAGCAGTACTTC	CASSYREAYEQYF
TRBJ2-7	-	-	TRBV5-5	TGTGCCAGCGAGACAGGACCTACCTACGAGCAGTACTTC	CASETGPTYEQYF
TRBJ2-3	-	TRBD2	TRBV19	TGTGCCAGTAATCCGGGACTAGCGGGGGGGCCAGGAGATACGCAGTATTTT	CASNPGLAGGPGDTQYF
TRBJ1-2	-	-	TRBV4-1	TGCGCCAGCAGCCAAGAGAGGGCAGTTACTAACTATGGCTACACCTTC	CASSQERAVTNYGYTF
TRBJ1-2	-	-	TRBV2	TGTGCCAGCAGTGAACAGGGGAAAAATAACTATGGCTACACCTTC	CASSEQGKNNYGYTF
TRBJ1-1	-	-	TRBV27	TGTGCCAGCAAAGGGTCGGGGGTGAGCACTGAAGCTTTCTTT	CASKGSGVSTEAFF
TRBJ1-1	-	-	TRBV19	TGTGCCAGTAGTATGAGTAGAGGTTGGGAAGCTTTCTTT	CASSMSRGWEAFF
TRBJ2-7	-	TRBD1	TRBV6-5	TGTGCCAGCAGTAGTAGACAGGGATACTACGAGCAGTACTTC	CASSSRQGYYEQYF
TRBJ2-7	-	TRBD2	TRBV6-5	TGTGCCAGCAGTTACTCCTCTAGCGGGGGGACCTACGAGCAGTACTTC	CASSYSSSGGTYEQYF
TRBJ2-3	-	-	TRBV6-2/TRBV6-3	TGTGCCAGCAGTTACTCACAGGGTGCAGATACGCAGTATTTT	CASSYSQGADTQYF
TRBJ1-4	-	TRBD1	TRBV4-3	TGCGCCAGCAGCCAGGGACAGGGGTATGAAAAACTGTTTTTT	CASSQGQGYEKLFF
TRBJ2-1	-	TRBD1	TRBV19	TGTGCCAGTAGTCTCCCGGGACAGGGGAACAATGAGCAGTTCTTC	CASSLPGQGNNEQFF
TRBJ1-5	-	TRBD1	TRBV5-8	TGTGCCAGCAGCTTGAGGAGACAGGGGTCTTTAACGGTCAATCAGCCCCAGCATTTT	CASSLRRQGSLTVNQPQHF
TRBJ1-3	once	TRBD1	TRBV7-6	TGTGCCAGCAGCTTAGTCGACAGGGATGGAAACACCATATATTTT	CASSLVDRDGNTIYF
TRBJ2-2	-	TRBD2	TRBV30	TGTGCCTGGGGGATCTTAATAGCGGGTTACGTCGCGAACACCGGGGAGCTGTTTTTT	CAWGILIAGYVANTGELFF